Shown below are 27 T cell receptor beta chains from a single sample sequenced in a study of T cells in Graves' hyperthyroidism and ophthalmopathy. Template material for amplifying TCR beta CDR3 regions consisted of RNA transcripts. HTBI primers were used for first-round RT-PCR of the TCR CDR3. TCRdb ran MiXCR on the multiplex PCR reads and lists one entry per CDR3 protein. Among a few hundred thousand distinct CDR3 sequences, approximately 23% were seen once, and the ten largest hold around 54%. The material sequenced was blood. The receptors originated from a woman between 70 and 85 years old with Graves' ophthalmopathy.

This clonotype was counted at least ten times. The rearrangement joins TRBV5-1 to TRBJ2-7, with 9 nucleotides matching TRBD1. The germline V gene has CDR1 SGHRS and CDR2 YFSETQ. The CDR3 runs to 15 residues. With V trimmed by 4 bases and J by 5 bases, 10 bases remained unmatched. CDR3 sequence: CASSIPRDRADEQYF. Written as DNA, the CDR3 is TGCGCCAGCAGCATCCCCCGGGACAGGGCGGACGAGCAGTACTTC.

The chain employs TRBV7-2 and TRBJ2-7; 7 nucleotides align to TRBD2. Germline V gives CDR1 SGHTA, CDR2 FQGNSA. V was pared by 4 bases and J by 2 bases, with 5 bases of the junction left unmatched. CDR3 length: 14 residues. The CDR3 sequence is CASSSRDYPYEQYF. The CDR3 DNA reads TGTGCCAGCAGCTCGAGGGACTACCCCTACGAGCAGTACTTC.

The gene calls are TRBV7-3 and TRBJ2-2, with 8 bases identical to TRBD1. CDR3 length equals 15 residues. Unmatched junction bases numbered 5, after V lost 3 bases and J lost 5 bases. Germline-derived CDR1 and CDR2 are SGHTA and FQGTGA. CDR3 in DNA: TGTGCCAGCAGCTTTACAGGGGGAGTGACCGGGGAGCTGTTTTTT. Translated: CASSFTGGVTGELFF.

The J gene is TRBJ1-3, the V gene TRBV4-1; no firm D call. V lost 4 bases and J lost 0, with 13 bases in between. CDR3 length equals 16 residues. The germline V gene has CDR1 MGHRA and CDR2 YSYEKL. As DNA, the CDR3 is TGCGCCAGCAGCCTCCAGACCGGACCCTCTGGAAACACCATATATTTT. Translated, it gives CASSLQTGPSGNTIYF.

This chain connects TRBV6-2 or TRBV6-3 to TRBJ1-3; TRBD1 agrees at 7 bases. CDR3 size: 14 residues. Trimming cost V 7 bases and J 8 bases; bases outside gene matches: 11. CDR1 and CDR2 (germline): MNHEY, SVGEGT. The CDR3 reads CASMMGQPLYTIYF. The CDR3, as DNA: TGTGCCAGCATGATGGGACAGCCTTTATACACCATATATTTT.

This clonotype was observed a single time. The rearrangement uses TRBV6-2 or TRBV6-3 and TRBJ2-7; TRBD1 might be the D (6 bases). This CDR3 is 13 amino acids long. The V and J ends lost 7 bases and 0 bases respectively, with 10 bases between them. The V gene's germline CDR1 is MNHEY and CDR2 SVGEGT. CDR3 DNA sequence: TGTGCCAGCATTGCAGGGGACTCCTACGAGCAGTACTTC. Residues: CASIAGDSYEQYF.

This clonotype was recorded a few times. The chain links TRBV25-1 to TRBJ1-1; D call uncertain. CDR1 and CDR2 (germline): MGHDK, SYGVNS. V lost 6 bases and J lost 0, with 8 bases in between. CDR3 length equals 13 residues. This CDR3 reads CASRDTMNTEAFF. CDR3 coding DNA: TGTGCCAGCAGGGATACCATGAACACTGAAGCTTTCTTT.

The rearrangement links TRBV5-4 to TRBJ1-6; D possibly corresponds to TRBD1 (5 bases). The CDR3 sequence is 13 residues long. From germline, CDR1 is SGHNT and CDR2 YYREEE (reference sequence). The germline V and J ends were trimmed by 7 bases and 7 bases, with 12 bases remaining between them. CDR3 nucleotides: TGTGCCAGCTTGGGGCAGGAGAATTCACCCCTCCACTTT. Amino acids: CASLGQENSPLHF.

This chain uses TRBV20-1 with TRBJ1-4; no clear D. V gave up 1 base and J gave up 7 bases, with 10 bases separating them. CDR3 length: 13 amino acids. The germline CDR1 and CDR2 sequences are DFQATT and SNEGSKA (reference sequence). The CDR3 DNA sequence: TGCAGTGCTAGAGGAGGCCCAGTTGAAAAACTGTTTTTT. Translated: CSARGGPVEKLFF.

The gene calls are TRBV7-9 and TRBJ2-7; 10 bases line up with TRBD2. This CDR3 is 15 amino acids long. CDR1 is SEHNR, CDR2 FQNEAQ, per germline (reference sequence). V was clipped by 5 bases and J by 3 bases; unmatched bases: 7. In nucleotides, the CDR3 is TGTGCCAGCAGCAGAGTAGCGGGAGGTTTCTACGAGCAGTACTTC. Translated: CASSRVAGGFYEQYF.

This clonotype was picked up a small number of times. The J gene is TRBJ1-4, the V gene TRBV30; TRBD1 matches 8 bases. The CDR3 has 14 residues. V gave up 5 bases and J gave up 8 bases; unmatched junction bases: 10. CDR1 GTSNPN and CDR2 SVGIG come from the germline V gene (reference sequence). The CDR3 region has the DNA TGTGCCTGGGGGGCAGGGGGCGCGGGCGAAAAACTGTTTTTT. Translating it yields CAWGAGGAGEKLFF.

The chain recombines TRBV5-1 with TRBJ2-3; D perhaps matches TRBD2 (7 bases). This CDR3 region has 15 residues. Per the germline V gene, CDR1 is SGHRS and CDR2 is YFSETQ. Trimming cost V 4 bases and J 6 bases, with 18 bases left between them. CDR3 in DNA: TGCGCCAGCAGCAAATCCGGGGGGCGCGTCGATACGCAGTATTTT. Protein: CASSKSGGRVDTQYF.

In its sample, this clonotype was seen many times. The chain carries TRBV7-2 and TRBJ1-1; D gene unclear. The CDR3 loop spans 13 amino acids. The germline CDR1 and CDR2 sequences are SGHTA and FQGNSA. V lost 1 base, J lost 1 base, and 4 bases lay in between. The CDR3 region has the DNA TGTGCCAGCAGCTTAGGCAAGAACACTGAAGCTTTCTTT. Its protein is CASSLGKNTEAFF.

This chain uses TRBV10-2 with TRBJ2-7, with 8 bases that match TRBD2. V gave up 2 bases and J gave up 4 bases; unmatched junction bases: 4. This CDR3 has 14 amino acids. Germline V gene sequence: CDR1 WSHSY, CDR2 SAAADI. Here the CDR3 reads CASSESGGGYEQYF. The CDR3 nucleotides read TGCGCCAGCAGTGAGAGCGGGGGTGGGTACGAGCAGTACTTC.

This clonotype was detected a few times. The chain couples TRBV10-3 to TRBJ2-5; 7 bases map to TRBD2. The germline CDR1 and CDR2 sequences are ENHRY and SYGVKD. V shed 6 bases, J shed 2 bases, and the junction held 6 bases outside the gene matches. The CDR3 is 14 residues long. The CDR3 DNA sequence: TGTGCCATCAGACCAACTAGCGAACAAGAGACCCAGTACTTC. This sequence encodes CAIRPTSEQETQYF.

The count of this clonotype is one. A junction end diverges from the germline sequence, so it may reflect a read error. CDR3 sequence: CASSLDSSGQGTQYF. The CDR3 DNA is TGTGCCAGCAGCTTAGATAGTAGCGGCCAAGGGACCCAGTACTTC. The rearrangement links TRBV7-2 to TRBJ2-5, with D possibly TRBD2 on 6 matching bases. This CDR3 is 15 amino acids long. CDR1 SGHTA and CDR2 FQGNSA come from the germline V gene.

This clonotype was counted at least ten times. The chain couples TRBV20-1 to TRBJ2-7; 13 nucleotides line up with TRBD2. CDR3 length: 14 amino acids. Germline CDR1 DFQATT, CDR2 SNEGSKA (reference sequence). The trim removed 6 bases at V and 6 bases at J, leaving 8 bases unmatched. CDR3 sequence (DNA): TGCAGTGCAACTAGCGGGAGGGCCGGAAGCGAGCAGTACTTC. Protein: CSATSGRAGSEQYF.

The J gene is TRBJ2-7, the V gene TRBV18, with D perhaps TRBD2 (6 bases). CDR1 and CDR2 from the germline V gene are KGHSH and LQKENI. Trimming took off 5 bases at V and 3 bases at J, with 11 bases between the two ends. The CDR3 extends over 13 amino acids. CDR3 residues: CASSSKTSYEQYF. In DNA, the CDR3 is TGTGCCAGCTCATCGAAGACTAGCTACGAGCAGTACTTC.

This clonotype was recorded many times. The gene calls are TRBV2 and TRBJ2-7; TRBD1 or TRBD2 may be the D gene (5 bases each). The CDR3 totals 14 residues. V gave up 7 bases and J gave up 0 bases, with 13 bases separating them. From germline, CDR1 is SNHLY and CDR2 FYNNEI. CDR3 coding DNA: TGTGCCAGCAAGGGGCGGGCTAGCTCCTACGAGCAGTACTTC. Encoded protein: CASKGRASSYEQYF.

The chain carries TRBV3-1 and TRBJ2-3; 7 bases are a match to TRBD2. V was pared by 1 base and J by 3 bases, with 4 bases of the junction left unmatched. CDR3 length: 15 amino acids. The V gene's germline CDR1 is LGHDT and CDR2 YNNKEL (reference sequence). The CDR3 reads CASSQGVLATDTQYF. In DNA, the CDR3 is TGTGCCAGCAGCCAAGGGGTACTAGCGACAGATACGCAGTATTTT.

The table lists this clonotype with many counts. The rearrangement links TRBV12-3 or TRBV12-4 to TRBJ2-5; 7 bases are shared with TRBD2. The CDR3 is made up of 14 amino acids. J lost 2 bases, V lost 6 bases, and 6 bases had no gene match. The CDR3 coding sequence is TGTGCCAGCAGGGGACTATTCGGACAAGAGACCCAGTACTTC. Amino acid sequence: CASRGLFGQETQYF.

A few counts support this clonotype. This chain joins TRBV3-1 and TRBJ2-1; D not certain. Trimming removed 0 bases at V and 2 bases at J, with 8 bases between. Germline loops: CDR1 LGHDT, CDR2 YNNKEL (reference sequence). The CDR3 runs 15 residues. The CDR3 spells CASSQDWLTYNEQFF. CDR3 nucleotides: TGTGCCAGCAGCCAAGACTGGCTAACCTACAATGAGCAGTTCTTC.

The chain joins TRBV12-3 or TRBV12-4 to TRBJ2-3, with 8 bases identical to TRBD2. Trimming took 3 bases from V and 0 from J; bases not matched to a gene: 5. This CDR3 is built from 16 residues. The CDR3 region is CASSFGGRRSTDTQYF. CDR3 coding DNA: TGTGCCAGCAGTTTTGGCGGGAGGAGGAGCACAGATACGCAGTATTTT.

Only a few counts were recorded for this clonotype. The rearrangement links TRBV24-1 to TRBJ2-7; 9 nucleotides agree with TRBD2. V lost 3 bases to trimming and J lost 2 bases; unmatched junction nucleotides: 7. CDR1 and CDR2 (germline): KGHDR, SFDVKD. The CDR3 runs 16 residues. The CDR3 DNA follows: TGTGCCACCAGTGATGGAAGCCTAGCGGGGACCTACGAGCAGTACTTC. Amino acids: CATSDGSLAGTYEQYF.

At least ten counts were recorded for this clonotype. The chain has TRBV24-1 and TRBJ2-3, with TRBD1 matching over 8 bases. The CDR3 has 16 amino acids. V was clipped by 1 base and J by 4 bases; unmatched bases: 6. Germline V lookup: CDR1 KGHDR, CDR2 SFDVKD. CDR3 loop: CATSDFGRGPADTQYF. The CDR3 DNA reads TGTGCCACCAGTGATTTCGGCAGGGGGCCGGCAGATACGCAGTATTTT.

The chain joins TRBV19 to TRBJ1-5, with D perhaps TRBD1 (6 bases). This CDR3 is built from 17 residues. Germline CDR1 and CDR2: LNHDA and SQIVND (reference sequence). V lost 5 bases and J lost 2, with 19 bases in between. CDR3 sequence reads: CASSRGWGAGGNQPQHF. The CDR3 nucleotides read TGTGCCAGTAGTCGCGGTTGGGGGGCAGGGGGCAATCAGCCCCAGCATTTT.

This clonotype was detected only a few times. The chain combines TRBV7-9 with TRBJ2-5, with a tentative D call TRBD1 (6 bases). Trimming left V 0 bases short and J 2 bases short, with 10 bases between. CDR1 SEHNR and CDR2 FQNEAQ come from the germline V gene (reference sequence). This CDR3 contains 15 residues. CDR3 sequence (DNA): TGTGCCAGCAGCTTAGCGGGGGCGGGTCAAGAGACCCAGTACTTC. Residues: CASSLAGAGQETQYF.